One and the same sample provided the 20 T cell receptor beta chains below, sequenced in a study of T cell responses to AZD1222 COVID-19 vaccine listed by TCRdb under 2021. The sample's time point, from its label and the paper: baseline before first vaccination. The receptor library was made with the immunoSEQ multiplex PCR assay. TCRdb re-hosts the immuneACCESS table, in-frame sequences only. Its copies lack some clones; in the studies checked, an unresolved V gene accounts for under half of them, and the cause for the rest is not known. The sample table shows 90,000 to 120,000 clones, and 75% to 90% are seen once. Around 4.4% of the sample belongs to the ten largest clones. The sequencing here drew on peripheral blood, taken on day 0 of AZD1222 vaccination. The source is an adult in good health.

The chain combines TRBV5-1 with TRBJ2-1, with D tentatively TRBD2 (5 bases). The germline V gene encodes CDR1 SGHRS and CDR2 YFSETQ. V lost 4 bases to trimming and J lost 5 bases, with 10 bases between them. This CDR3 is 13 amino acids long. Here the CDR3 reads CASSVRGHNEQFF. The CDR3 bases are TGCGCCAGCAGCGTCCGGGGTCACAATGAGCAGTTCTTC.

The V call is TRBV6-5, the J call TRBJ1-2; tentatively, D is TRBD1 (5 bases). The ends were cut back, 8 bases at V and 3 bases at J, with 16 bases in the middle. The germline V gene encodes CDR1 MNHEY and CDR2 SVGAGI. The CDR3 is made up of 14 amino acids. The CDR3 bases are TGTGCCAGCTGGGACGGTCAAGGTGACTATGGCTACACCTTC. The encoded protein is CASWDGQGDYGYTF.

The V and J genes are TRBV24-1 and TRBJ2-6; 12 nucleotides agree with TRBD1. V shed 4 bases and J 2 bases; nucleotides not matched to a gene: 5. This CDR3 has 18 residues. In germline, CDR1 is KGHDR, CDR2 SFDVKD. CDR3 loop: CATSDTGTGGAGANVLTF. The CDR3 region has the DNA TGTGCCACCAGTGACACAGGGACAGGGGGCGCTGGGGCCAACGTCCTGACTTTC.

The chain couples TRBV6-5 to TRBJ2-7, with TRBD2 matching 12 bases. V lost 4 bases and J lost 6; bases outside the gene matches: 4. The germline V gene has CDR1 MNHEY and CDR2 SVGAGI. CDR3 length: 14 amino acids. The CDR3 region is CASSSRLAGAEQYF. CDR3 nucleotides: TGTGCCAGCAGTTCCCGACTAGCGGGAGCCGAGCAGTACTTC.

The chain recombines TRBV5-6 with TRBJ1-2; D gene uncertain. The CDR3 consists of 15 residues. V lost 2 bases to trimming and J lost 8 bases, with 19 bases between them. From germline, CDR1 is SGHDT and CDR2 YYEEEE. The CDR3 here is CASSFYYIPNGGYTF. CDR3 coding DNA: TGTGCCAGCAGCTTCTACTACATTCCCAATGGGGGCTACACCTTC.

The chain has TRBV7-2 and TRBJ2-5; unclear D gene. Trimming took 5 bases from V and 3 from J, leaving 10 bases between them. Germline assignment: CDR1 SGHTA and CDR2 FQGNSA. This CDR3 is built from 13 residues. The CDR3 coding sequence is TGTGCCAGCAGCCGGTGGAGAAAAGAGACCCAGTACTTC. The encoded protein is CASSRWRKETQYF.

The chain links TRBV6-5 to TRBJ2-3, with D maybe TRBD1 (6 bases). V was pared by 6 bases and J by 2 bases, with 12 bases between. CDR3 size: 14 residues. Looked up from germline, CDR1 is MNHEY and CDR2 is SVGAGI. The CDR3: CASSRTAYTDTQYF. The CDR3 coding sequence is TGTGCCAGCAGCAGGACAGCCTACACAGATACGCAGTATTTT.

V gene TRBV6-6 combines with J gene TRBJ2-1; TRBD2 agrees at 9 bases. The CDR3 runs to 16 residues. Losses at the gene ends were 0 bases for V and 7 bases for J; bases not matched to a gene: 7. The V gene's germline CDR1 is MNHNY and CDR2 SVGAGI (reference sequence). CDR3 bases: TGTGCCAGCAGTTACTCGACCCTAGCGGGGAAGAATGAGCAGTTCTTC. This translates into CASSYSTLAGKNEQFF.

The V call is TRBV29-1, the J call TRBJ2-1, with D uncertain. Germline loops: CDR1 SQVTM, CDR2 ANQGSEA. This CDR3 spans 15 amino acids. Trimming stripped 7 bases from V and 0 bases from J, with 16 bases between. The CDR3 loop reads CSAPLGVSSYNEQFF. CDR3 sequence (DNA): TGCAGCGCCCCTCTGGGCGTTAGCTCCTACAATGAGCAGTTCTTC.

The chain combines TRBV18 with TRBJ2-7, with 12 bases fitting TRBD2. The CDR3 runs to 16 residues. V was pared by 3 bases and J by 3 bases, with 6 bases of the junction left unmatched. Per germline, CDR1 KGHSH and CDR2 LQKENI. This CDR3 is CASSPGLAGQGYEQYF. CDR3 nucleotides: TGTGCCAGCTCACCCGGACTAGCGGGACAAGGCTACGAGCAGTACTTC.

This chain joins TRBV6-5 and TRBJ1-5; 8 positions match TRBD1. The CDR3 is 14 residues long. V was pared by 6 bases and J by 1 base, with 2 bases of the junction left unmatched. Germline values: CDR1 MNHEY, CDR2 SVGAGI. Here the CDR3 DNA reads TGTGCCAGCAGCCGACAGGGGAGCAATCAGCCCCAGCATTTT. The encoded protein is CASSRQGSNQPQHF.

The chain links TRBV19 to TRBJ1-5; TRBD1 agrees at 8 bases. The CDR3 is 17 amino acids. CDR1 is LNHDA and CDR2 is SQIVND in the germline V gene (reference sequence). Trimming took 7 bases from V and 4 from J; bases not matched to a gene: 15. The CDR3 DNA follows: TGTGCCAGTAATGTCGTCAGGGGGCTCGGCCTTAATCAGCCCCAGCATTTT. Protein product: CASNVVRGLGLNQPQHF.

This clone was counted between two and nine times. The chain joins TRBV5-5 to TRBJ2-1; 9 bases match TRBD1. The CDR3 totals 17 residues. V dropped 4 bases and J dropped 4; count of bases not matched to a gene: 12. In germline, CDR1 is SGHKS, CDR2 YYEKEE (reference sequence). CDR3 DNA: TGTGCCAGCAGCCCTCGTTTACGGGACAGGGTGTACAATGAGCAGTTCTTC. As protein: CASSPRLRDRVYNEQFF.

The genes are TRBV2 and TRBJ1-5; TRBD1 agrees at 7 bases. Germline CDR1 is SNHLY and CDR2 is FYNNEI. CDR3 length: 16 residues. V was clipped by 4 bases and J by 10 bases; unmatched bases: 16. The CDR3: CASSGGVRQGGQPQHF. The DNA of the CDR3 is TGTGCCAGCAGTGGGGGGGTTCGACAGGGAGGGCAACCCCAGCATTTT.

By frequency in the sample, this clone is medium-sized. The chain couples TRBV2 to TRBJ2-5; D remains unclear. Germline CDR1 is SNHLY and CDR2 is FYNNEI. The CDR3 has 16 amino acids. Trimming removed 1 base from V and 2 bases from J, with 14 bases in between. The CDR3 region has the DNA TGTGCCAGCAGTGAAGTCTCGGTCGACCTACAAGAGACCCAGTACTTC. Translation: CASSEVSVDLQETQYF.

The rearrangement uses TRBV27 and TRBJ2-7; tentative D call: TRBD2 (6 bases). This CDR3 spans 14 amino acids. CDR1 is MNHEY, CDR2 SMNVEV, per germline (reference sequence). With 5 bases removed from V and 5 bases from J, the gap between germline ends came to 16 bases. For the CDR3, the DNA is TGTGCCAGCAGTCGCGGGACCCCTGAGAACGAGCAGTACTTC. Residues: CASSRGTPENEQYF.

V gene TRBV14 combines with J gene TRBJ2-7; D is ambiguous. Germline assignment: CDR1 SGHDN and CDR2 FVKESK. This CDR3 has 15 amino acids. Deletions cut 4 bases from V and 3 bases from J, with 16 bases between. DNA for the CDR3: TGTGCCAGCAGCCTCCTCGACCGGAACTTCTACGAGCAGTACTTC. Translation: CASSLLDRNFYEQYF.

This rearrangement joins TRBV30 to TRBJ2-5; 7 nucleotides match TRBD2. The CDR3 extends over 14 amino acids. Germline V gene data show CDR1 as GTSNPN and CDR2 as SVGIG (reference sequence). Trimming removed 3 bases from V and 3 bases from J; junction bases left unmatched: 7. CDR3 protein: CAWRGGGAKETQYF. The CDR3 nucleotides read TGTGCCTGGAGGGGCGGGGGAGCCAAAGAGACCCAGTACTTC.

The chain is built from TRBV9 and TRBJ1-2, with D possibly TRBD1 on 6 matching bases. Germline V gene data show CDR1 as SGDLS and CDR2 as YYNGEE. The ends were cut back, 0 bases at V and 4 bases at J, with 7 bases in the middle. The CDR3 sequence is 13 residues long. The CDR3, as DNA: TGTGCCAGCAGCGTAGGGACAGTCTATGGCTACACCTTC. Encoded protein: CASSVGTVYGYTF. The whole variable domain, remainder taken from reference TRBV9 and TRBJ1-2, is DSGVTQTPKHLITATGQRVTLRCSPRSGDLSVYWYQQSLDQGLQFLIQYYNGEERAKGNILERFSAQQFPDLHSELNLSSLELGDSALYFCASSVGTVYGYTFGSGTRLTVV.

The rearrangement uses TRBV2 and TRBJ2-5; 8 bases fit TRBD2. The CDR3 has 12 amino acids. V dropped 4 bases and J dropped 5; count of bases not matched to a gene: 0. CDR1 is SNHLY, CDR2 FYNNEI, per germline. The CDR3 is CASSVAGETQYF. The CDR3, as DNA: TGTGCCAGCAGTGTAGCGGGGGAGACCCAGTACTTC. Supplemented by reference TRBV2 and TRBJ2-5, the full variable domain reads EPEVTQTPSHQVTQMGQEVILRCVPISNHLYFYWYRQILGQKVEFLVSFYNNEISEKSEIFDDQFSVERPDGSNFTLKIRSTKLEDSAMYFCASSVAGETQYFGPGTRLLVL.